Listed below are T cell receptor beta chains from one sample, sequenced in a study of blood T cell repertoires in COVID-19. Clones were sequenced by immunoSEQ multiplex PCR, and TCRdb holds only the in-frame ones, with some missing. The table shows 100,000 to 120,000 clones, with about 88% occurring only once. Sequencing was done on a sample of peripheral blood. These TCRs come from a woman aged 45-59 years with acute or convalescent COVID-19. Each CDR3 is given with its conserved first and last residue. The D gene is left open where the match is weak. The size entry is marked missing in some rows and otherwise reads once, few, many or a size class.

TRBJ2-7	TRBD2	.	TRBV10-3	TGTGCCATCAGTGATAAGCCCGGGACTAGCATGCAGGAGCAGTACTTC	CAISDKPGTSMQEQYF
TRBJ2-2	.	.	TRBV18	TGTGCCAGCTCACCACGCCCCAGGGGGGTTCAAAACACCGGGGAGCTGTTTTTT	CASSPRPRGVQNTGELFF
TRBJ2-2	TRBD1	many	TRBV7-9	TGTGCCAGCAGCCTAGGGACAGGGTACACCGGGGAGCTGTTTTTT	CASSLGTGYTGELFF
TRBJ1-2	.	once	TRBV19	TGTGCCAGTACCGAGAACAGAGAAGGAGGCTACACCTTC	CASTENREGGYTF
TRBJ2-7	.	.	TRBV6-6	TGTGCCAGCAGTCGTCGGGGTAGCGGATACGAGAGTGACGAGCAGTACTTC	CASSRRGSGYESDEQYF
TRBJ1-6	TRBD1	.	TRBV14	TGTGCCAGCAGCCTAACAGGGGGAGTTAGATCACCCCTCCACTTT	CASSLTGGVRSPLHF
TRBJ2-2	.	.	TRBV10-3	TGTGCCATCAGGCCCGGGACGAACACCGGGGAGCTGTTTTTT	CAIRPGTNTGELFF
TRBJ1-2	.	.	TRBV6-5	TGTGCCAGCACCCGCACCGGGAACTCTAACTATGGCTACACCTTC	CASTRTGNSNYGYTF
TRBJ1-5	.	.	TRBV7-2	TGTGCCAGCAGCTTAGAGGGGTGGGGCAATCAGCCCCAGCATTTT	CASSLEGWGNQPQHF
TRBJ2-5	TRBD2	.	TRBV28	TGTGCCAGCAGTTTATTAGGAGGACTAGCGGGAGGGGGGTACCAAGAGACCCAGTACTTC	CASSLLGGLAGGGYQETQYF
TRBJ1-6	TRBD1	.	TRBV19	TGTGCCAGCCTGCGGACAGGGGGTACCAATTCACCCCTCCACTTT	CASLRTGGTNSPLHF
TRBJ2-7	.	few	TRBV18	TGTGCCAGCTCACCAGGACAATCCTACGAGCAGTACTTC	CASSPGQSYEQYF
TRBJ1-2	.	.	TRBV28	TGTGCCAGCAGTTTAACACACAGAAGTTATGGCTACACCTTC	CASSLTHRSYGYTF
TRBJ2-7	.	.	TRBV5-1	TGCGCCAGCAGCTCTAGGCAGGGTAACTACGAGCAGTACTTC	CASSSRQGNYEQYF
TRBJ2-2	TRBD1	.	TRBV7-2	TGTGCCAGCAGCCTGACAGGGGTACTCACCGGGGAGCTGTTTTTT	CASSLTGVLTGELFF
TRBJ1-1	.	.	TRBV6-6	TGTGCCAGCATCCCGAGGGGAGGTGGCACTGAAGCTTTCTTT	CASIPRGGGTEAFF
TRBJ2-3	.	.	TRBV5-1	TGCGCCAGCTGGACTAACGCAGATACGCAGTATTTT	CASWTNADTQYF
TRBJ2-7	TRBD1	.	TRBV27	TGTGCCAGCAGTCACCGGGACAGGGACTACGAGCAGTACTTC	CASSHRDRDYEQYF
TRBJ2-1	.	.	TRBV5-1	TGCGCCAGCAGCTTGGGGCAGGGTCCCTACAATGAGCAGTTCTTC	CASSLGQGPYNEQFF
TRBJ2-7	.	few	TRBV10-3	TGTGCCATCAGTGTGGGCAGGGGGGACGAGCAGTACTTC	CAISVGRGDEQYF
TRBJ2-5	TRBD2	once	TRBV7-2	TGTGCCAGCAGCCACCGACTAGCGGGAGCGGAGACCCAGTACTTC	CASSHRLAGAETQYF
TRBJ2-1	TRBD2	.	TRBV9	TGTGCCAGCAGCGTACAACTAGCGGGAGAAGTCGGGGGGGACAATGAGCAGTTCTTC	CASSVQLAGEVGGDNEQFF
TRBJ2-7	TRBD2	.	TRBV5-1	TGCGCCAGCAGCTTGGATTCTAGCGGGAGATCCTACGAGCAGTACTTC	CASSLDSSGRSYEQYF
TRBJ2-5	.	once	TRBV5-8	TGTGCCAGCACCACACCGGGACAAAAAGAGACCCAGTACTTC	CASTTPGQKETQYF
TRBJ2-3	.	.	TRBV30	TGTGCCTGGAGTACCGGGGTAGCAGATACGCAGTATTTT	CAWSTGVADTQYF
TRBJ1-2	TRBD1	.	TRBV24-1	TGTGCCACCAGTGATCCCGGGACAGGGGACCTCTATGGCTACACCTTC	CATSDPGTGDLYGYTF
TRBJ2-1	TRBD2	once	TRBV11-2	TGTGCCAGCAGGCCTAGCGGCAATGAGCAGTTCTTC	CASRPSGNEQFF
TRBJ2-1	TRBD2	.	TRBV9	TGTGCCAGCAGCGTAGATATAAGCGGGAGGGCCTGGGGAGGTGAGCAGTTCTTC	CASSVDISGRAWGGEQFF
TRBJ2-7	.	.	TRBV18	TGTGCCAGCTCACCACCGGGAGGCGGATCCTACGAGCAGTACTTC	CASSPPGGGSYEQYF
TRBJ1-2	.	.	TRBV6-5	TGTGCCAGCAGTTCGGGCTATGGCTACACCTTC	CASSSGYGYTF
TRBJ2-2	TRBD1	.	TRBV2	TGTGCCAGCAGTGAAGGGTCCATGGGACAGAGGAACACCGGGGAGCTGTTTTTT	CASSEGSMGQRNTGELFF
TRBJ1-5	.	.	TRBV10-3	TGTGCCATCACCACTGACAGGATTAGCAATCAGCCCCAGCATTTT	CAITTDRISNQPQHF
TRBJ2-1	.	.	TRBV5-1	TGCGCCAGCAGCTTGGGTTCAAACAATGAGCAGTTCTTC	CASSLGSNNEQFF
TRBJ2-2	.	.	TRBV7-2	TGTGCCAGCAGCTTAGATCCGTACAGCCGGAACACCGGGGAGCTGTTTTTT	CASSLDPYSRNTGELFF
TRBJ2-1	TRBD1	.	TRBV7-6	TGTGCCAGCAGCTCCTCAAGCCGACAGGGGGCTCGGGAGCAGTTCTTC	CASSSSSRQGAREQFF
TRBJ2-1	.	.	TRBV28	TGTGCCAGCAGTGCAGGGCCCTACAATGAGCAGTTCTTC	CASSAGPYNEQFF
TRBJ2-5	.	.	TRBV27	TGTGCCAGCACCCAAGGTGGCAGAGGGGAGACCCAGTACTTC	CASTQGGRGETQYF
TRBJ1-5	.	.	TRBV2	TGTGCCAGCGGACCTGGGGGGGGCTTTAGCAATCAGCCCCAGCATTTT	CASGPGGGFSNQPQHF
TRBJ2-1	.	.	TRBV24-1	TGTGCCACCACGTCTGGCGGGACCCCCACCAAGGAGTTCTTC	CATTSGGTPTKEFF
TRBJ2-2	.	.	TRBV10-1	TGCGCCAGCAGCGCGACAGACACCGGGGAGCTGTTTTTT	CASSATDTGELFF
TRBJ1-4	.	few	TRBV6-1	TGTGCCAGCAGTGAGGGGGGGGCTAATGAAAAACTGTTTTTT	CASSEGGANEKLFF
TRBJ1-3	.	.	TRBV9	TGTGCCAGCAGCGTAGCCGGGAGCTCTGGAAACACCATATATTTT	CASSVAGSSGNTIYF
TRBJ2-7	TRBD1	.	TRBV28	TGTGCCAGCAGTACCGGACAGGGCTGGCGCGAGCAGTACTTC	CASSTGQGWREQYF